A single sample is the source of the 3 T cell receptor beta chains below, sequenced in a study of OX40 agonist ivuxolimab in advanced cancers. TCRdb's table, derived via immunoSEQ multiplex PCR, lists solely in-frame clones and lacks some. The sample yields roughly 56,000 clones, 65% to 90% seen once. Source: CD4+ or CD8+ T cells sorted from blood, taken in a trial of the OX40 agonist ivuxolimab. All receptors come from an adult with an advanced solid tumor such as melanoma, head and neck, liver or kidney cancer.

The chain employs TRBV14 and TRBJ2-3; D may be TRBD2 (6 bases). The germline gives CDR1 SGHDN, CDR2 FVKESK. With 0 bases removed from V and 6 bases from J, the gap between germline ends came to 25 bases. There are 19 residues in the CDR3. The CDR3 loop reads CASSQDSRESLWGTDTQYF. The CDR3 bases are TGTGCCAGCAGCCAAGATTCGCGGGAATCGCTCTGGGGAACGGATACGCAGTATTTT.

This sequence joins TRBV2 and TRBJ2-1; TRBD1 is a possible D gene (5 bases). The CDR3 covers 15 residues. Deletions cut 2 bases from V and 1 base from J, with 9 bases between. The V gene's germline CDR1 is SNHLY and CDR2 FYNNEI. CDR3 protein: CASSEWGLSYNEQFF. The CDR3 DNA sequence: TGTGCCAGCAGTGAATGGGGCCTGTCCTACAATGAGCAGTTCTTC.

CDR3 coding DNA: TGTGCCAGCAGAACCGGGACAGGGAACAATGAGCAGTTCTTC. This gives the protein CASRTGTGNNEQFF. The V gene is TRBV2, the J gene TRBJ2-1; TRBD1 agrees at 9 bases. The CDR3 covers 14 residues. V was pared by 6 bases and J by 5 bases, with 5 bases of the junction left unmatched. The germline gives CDR1 SNHLY, CDR2 FYNNEI.